These 5 T cell receptor beta chains were all obtained from the same sample, sequenced in a study of T cells in Graves' hyperthyroidism and ophthalmopathy. It was RNA transcripts that yielded the amplified TCR beta CDR3 regions. A first-round RT-PCR of the TCR CDR3 used the HTBI primer set. TCRdb reprocessed the multiplex PCR reads via MiXCR and lists one record per CDR3 protein. Among around 340,000 distinct CDR3 sequences listed, approximately 16% were seen once. Sequences were obtained from blood. Every receptor here comes from a man aged 25-45 years with Graves' hyperthyroidism.

This clonotype was counted many times. The chain uses TRBV6-5 and TRBJ1-1; D remains ambiguous. The V gene lost 2 bases and the J gene lost 6 bases, with 10 bases spanning the gap. Germline lookup yields CDR1 MNHEY and CDR2 SVGAGI. The CDR3 is 13 residues long. The CDR3 DNA sequence: TGTGCCAGCAGTTACCTCGGACGGGCTGAAGCTTTCTTT. It encodes CASSYLGRAEAFF.

Ten or more counts support this clonotype. The V gene is TRBV12-3 or TRBV12-4, the J gene TRBJ2-7, with TRBD1 as a possible D gene (5 bases). V lost 1 base, J lost 1 base, and 8 bases lay in between. The CDR3 spans 14 residues. The CDR3 region has the DNA TGTGCCAGCAGTTTAGAAGGGGATTCCTACGAGCAGTACTTC. This translates into CASSLEGDSYEQYF.

This clonotype was found a few times. The chain couples TRBV6-2 or TRBV6-3 to TRBJ2-7; weak D call: TRBD1 (5 bases). The germline V gene encodes CDR1 MNHEY and CDR2 SVGEGT. The V gene lost 5 bases and the J gene lost 0 bases, with 14 bases spanning the gap. This CDR3 comprises 15 residues. The CDR3 bases are TGTGCCAGCAGTAACCTCGACAGACCCTCCTACGAGCAGTACTTC. As protein: CASSNLDRPSYEQYF.

The DNA of the CDR3 is TGCAGTGCTAGAGAGTTAGCGGGGAGCTCCTACAATGAGCAGTTCTTC. Translated: CSARELAGSSYNEQFF. The chain links TRBV20-1 to TRBJ2-1; 8 positions agree with TRBD2. V lost 0 bases, J lost 0 bases, and 4 bases stayed unmatched. The length of the CDR3 is 16 residues. The germline V gene encodes CDR1 DFQATT and CDR2 SNEGSKA (reference sequence).

The sample holds many counts of this clonotype. The chain combines TRBV20-1 with TRBJ2-3; perhaps D is TRBD1 or TRBD2 (5 bases each). The CDR3 sequence is 11 residues long. Germline-derived CDR1 and CDR2 are DFQATT and SNEGSKA (reference sequence). The CDR3 spells CSGAGTDTQYF. The CDR3 DNA follows: TGCAGCGGGGCCGGCACAGATACGCAGTATTTT.